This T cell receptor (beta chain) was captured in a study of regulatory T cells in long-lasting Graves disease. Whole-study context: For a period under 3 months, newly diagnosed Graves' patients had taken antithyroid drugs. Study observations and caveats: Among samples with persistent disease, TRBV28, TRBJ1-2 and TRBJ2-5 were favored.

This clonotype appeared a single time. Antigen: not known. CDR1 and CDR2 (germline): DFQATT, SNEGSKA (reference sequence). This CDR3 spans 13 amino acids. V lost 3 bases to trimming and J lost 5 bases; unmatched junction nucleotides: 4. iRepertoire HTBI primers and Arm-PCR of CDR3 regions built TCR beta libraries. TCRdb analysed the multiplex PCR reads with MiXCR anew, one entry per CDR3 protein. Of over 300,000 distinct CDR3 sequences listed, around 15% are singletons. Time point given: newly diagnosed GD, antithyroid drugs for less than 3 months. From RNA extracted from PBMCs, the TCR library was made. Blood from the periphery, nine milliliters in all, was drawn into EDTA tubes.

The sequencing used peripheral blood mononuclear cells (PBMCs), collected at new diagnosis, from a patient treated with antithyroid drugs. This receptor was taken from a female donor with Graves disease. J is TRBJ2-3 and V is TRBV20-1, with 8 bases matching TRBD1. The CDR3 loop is CSASQGAGDTQYF. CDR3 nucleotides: TGCAGTGCTAGCCAGGGGGCCGGAGATACGCAGTATTTT.